The 27 T cell receptor beta chains in this list originate from one sample, sequenced in a study of STAT5B mutations in CD4+ large granular lymphocyte leukemia. Produced via immunoSEQ multiplex PCR; TCRdb's table is partial and in-frame only. Found here are 31,000 or so clones, roughly 91% of them singletons; the top ten hold over 0.4%. Sequencing input: CD4+ T cells from blood buffy coats. The source is a human donor in good health.

The chain combines TRBV5-6 with TRBJ2-3, with D tentatively TRBD2 (5 bases). This CDR3 is 13 amino acids long. Germline loops: CDR1 SGHDT, CDR2 YYEEEE. The germline V and J ends were trimmed by 3 bases and 6 bases, with 11 bases remaining between them. CDR3 nucleotide sequence: TGTGCCAGCAGCTGGGAGTTTTCGGATACGCAGTATTTT. Amino acids: CASSWEFSDTQYF.

The chain carries TRBV6-5 and TRBJ2-3; 9 nucleotides agree with TRBD2. Germline assignment: CDR1 MNHEY and CDR2 SVGAGI. Trimming took 8 bases from V and 4 from J; bases not matched to a gene: 10. CDR3 length equals 15 residues. The CDR3 loop is CASGRLAANPDTQYF. Written as DNA, the CDR3 is TGTGCCAGCGGTCGACTAGCGGCCAACCCAGATACGCAGTATTTT.

The chain joins TRBV30 to TRBJ1-2, with a weak D call TRBD1 (5 bases). The ends were cut back, 3 bases at V and 2 bases at J, with 10 bases in the middle. The length of the CDR3 is 13 residues. Germline CDR1 GTSNPN, CDR2 SVGIG (reference sequence). As DNA, the CDR3 is TGTGCCTGGAGACAGTCAGGGAACTATGGCTACACCTTC. Protein: CAWRQSGNYGYTF.

The CDR3 DNA is TGTGCCAGCAGTTTCACGGACGGTCTAGAGGATGGCTACACCTTC. Amino acids: CASSFTDGLEDGYTF. The V call is TRBV6-1, the J call TRBJ1-2; D not resolved. The ends were cut back, 5 bases at V and 6 bases at J, with 19 bases in the middle. Germline values: CDR1 MNHNS, CDR2 SASEGT. The CDR3 sequence is 15 residues long.

This sequence joins TRBV6-5 and TRBJ2-3; D is unclear. Germline V gives CDR1 MNHEY, CDR2 SVGAGI. With 2 bases removed from V and 8 bases from J, the gap between germline ends came to 11 bases. CDR3 size: 13 residues. The CDR3 nucleotides read TGTGCCAGCAGTTACGGTCTAGGCGGTACGCAGTATTTT. It encodes CASSYGLGGTQYF.

V is TRBV5-4 and J is TRBJ2-3, with D tentatively TRBD2 (6 bases). Germline lookup yields CDR1 SGHNT and CDR2 YYREEE (reference sequence). The CDR3 is made up of 16 amino acids. The ends were cut back, 4 bases at V and 0 bases at J, with 15 bases in the middle. The CDR3 bases are TGTGCCAGCAGCCATCCTAGCGACCCTAGCACAGATACGCAGTATTTT. Protein sequence: CASSHPSDPSTDTQYF.

This clone has only a few counts. The chain has TRBV10-2 and TRBJ2-2, with TRBD1 matching over 9 bases. The CDR3 contains 15 residues. The V gene's germline CDR1 is WSHSY and CDR2 SAAADI. Trimming at V came to 7 bases and at J to 7 bases, leaving 10 bases not matched to a gene. The CDR3 coding sequence is TGCGCCAGCAATCTAGGACAGGGGTTTGGCGGGGAGCTGTTTTTT. Its protein is CASNLGQGFGGELFF.

J is TRBJ1-1 and V is TRBV11-3; tentative D call: TRBD1 (6 bases). This CDR3 contains 15 residues. Trimming cost V 5 bases and J 4 bases, with 17 bases left between them. The germline V gene encodes CDR1 SGHNT and CDR2 YENEEA. In DNA, the CDR3 is TGTGCCAGCAGCCCCGCAGGGGACGGGTTCACTGAAGCTTTCTTT. This sequence encodes CASSPAGDGFTEAFF.

This clone was recorded a few times. The chain carries TRBV28 and TRBJ2-7; either TRBD1 or TRBD2 may fit D (5 bases each). The CDR3 totals 15 residues. The V gene's germline CDR1 is MDHEN and CDR2 SYDVKM. Trimming took 2 bases from V and 1 from J, leaving 12 bases between them. The CDR3 bases are TGTGCCAGCAGTTTAGCAGGGTCGGGGTCCTACGAGCAGTACTTC. Protein sequence: CASSLAGSGSYEQYF.

This clone was counted between two and nine times. The chain recombines TRBV7-8 with TRBJ2-5; 7 positions match TRBD1. V lost 4 bases, J lost 4 bases, and 3 bases stayed unmatched. CDR3 size: 13 residues. Germline V gene sequence: CDR1 SGHVS, CDR2 FQNEAQ. The DNA of the CDR3 is TGTGCCAGCAGCTCCCGGACAGGAGAGACCCAGTACTTC. Translating it yields CASSSRTGETQYF.

This clone was detected a few times. The V and J genes are TRBV19 and TRBJ2-2; D is ambiguous. This CDR3 is built from 15 residues. Germline V gives CDR1 LNHDA, CDR2 SQIVND (reference sequence). Deletions cut 1 base from V and 3 bases from J, with 9 bases between. The CDR3 is CASSIAPHYTGELFF. The CDR3 coding sequence is TGTGCCAGTAGTATAGCCCCCCATTACACCGGGGAGCTGTTTTTT. Full variable domain (rest looked up from reference TRBV19 and TRBJ2-2): DGGITQSPKYLFRKEGQNVTLSCEQNLNHDAMYWYRQDPGQGLRLIYYSQIVNDFQKGDIAEGYSVSREKKESFPLTVTSAQKNPTAFYLCASSIAPHYTGELFFGEGSRLTVL.

This chain connects TRBV9 to TRBJ1-2; D perhaps matches TRBD1 (6 bases). The germline V and J ends were trimmed by 0 bases and 2 bases, with 8 bases remaining between them. Germline V lookup: CDR1 SGDLS, CDR2 YYNGEE. This CDR3 spans 14 amino acids. CDR3 nucleotide sequence: TGTGCCAGCAGCGTAGGGGGGCAGAACTATGGCTACACCTTC. It encodes CASSVGGQNYGYTF.

J is TRBJ2-1 and V is TRBV5-4; TRBD1 agrees at 9 bases. V trimming: 4 bases; J trimming: 1 base; junction bases outside the gene matches: 15. This CDR3 is 19 amino acids long. Germline CDR1 is SGHNT and CDR2 is YYREEE (reference sequence). The CDR3 region is CASSLFSGTGRGSYNEQFF. CDR3 in DNA: TGTGCCAGCAGCCTCTTCTCCGGGACAGGGAGGGGTTCCTACAATGAGCAGTTCTTC.

The chain is built from TRBV7-2 and TRBJ2-7; D call uncertain. Germline V gives CDR1 SGHTA, CDR2 FQGNSA. The CDR3 length is 15 residues. The V gene lost 1 base and the J gene lost 3 bases, with 13 bases spanning the gap. The DNA of the CDR3 is TGTGCCAGCAGCTTAGGAGCCTCGGCCATCTACGAGCAGTACTTC. It specifies CASSLGASAIYEQYF.

The genes are TRBV6-1 and TRBJ1-1; possible D gene TRBD1, 6 bases. The CDR3 spans 13 residues. Trimming took off 2 bases at V and 5 bases at J, with 9 bases between the two ends. Per germline, CDR1 MNHNS and CDR2 SASEGT. In nucleotides, the CDR3 is TGTGCCAGCAGTGAAAGTCAGGGGACTGAAGCTTTCTTT. Translation: CASSESQGTEAFF.

This rearrangement joins TRBV28 to TRBJ1-2; 8 bases line up with TRBD1. The CDR3 extends over 14 amino acids. J was trimmed by 4 bases and V by 6 bases; bases with no gene match: 7. Germline assignment: CDR1 MDHEN and CDR2 SYDVKM. The CDR3 loop reads CASSPRQGSYGYTF. The DNA for the CDR3 is TGTGCCAGCAGCCCCCGACAGGGGTCCTATGGCTACACCTTC.

This clone came up once. CDR3 region: CASSRSRGYQETQYF. The DNA of the CDR3 is TGTGCCAGCAGCCGATCACGGGGTTACCAAGAGACCCAGTACTTC. The chain carries TRBV7-2 and TRBJ2-5; a weak D match, TRBD2 (5 bases). V lost 5 bases and J lost 0, with 13 bases in between. The CDR3 sequence is 15 residues long. Germline CDR1 is SGHTA and CDR2 is FQGNSA.

This clone is a singleton in its sample. This chain joins TRBV6-6 and TRBJ1-2; D not certain. Germline loops: CDR1 MNHNY, CDR2 SVGAGI (reference sequence). Trimming took off 8 bases at V and 7 bases at J, with 17 bases between the two ends. The CDR3 spans 13 residues. Here the CDR3 DNA reads TGTGCCAGCTCGCGGGAGATTCTAGGTGGCTACACCTTC. Protein: CASSREILGGYTF.

The CDR3 protein is CAWSVRGGSYNSPLHF. CDR3 nucleotides: TGTGCCTGGAGTGTACGGGGTGGTTCCTATAATTCACCCCTCCACTTT. The chain is built from TRBV30 and TRBJ1-6; D ambiguous. In germline, CDR1 is GTSNPN, CDR2 SVGIG (reference sequence). There are 16 residues in the CDR3. The V end lost 0 bases, the J end lost 1 base, and 10 bases lay between the germline ends.

This CDR3 is CASSQMTGYNEQFF. For the CDR3, the DNA is TGCGCCAGCAGCCAAATGACAGGGTACAATGAGCAGTTCTTC. The chain carries TRBV5-1 and TRBJ2-1; 7 nucleotides agree with TRBD1. CDR3 size: 14 residues. Per the germline V gene, CDR1 is SGHRS and CDR2 is YFSETQ. Trimming removed 4 bases from V and 4 bases from J; junction bases left unmatched: 5. The whole variable domain, remainder taken from reference TRBV5-1 and TRBJ2-1, is KAGVTQTPRYLIKTRGQQVTLSCSPISGHRSVSWYQQTPGQGLQFLFEYFSETQRNKGNFPGRFSGRQFSNSRSEMNVSTLELGDSALYLCASSQMTGYNEQFFGPGTRLTVL.

This chain joins TRBV7-2 and TRBJ2-1; TRBD2 matches at 7 bases. Germline values: CDR1 SGHTA, CDR2 FQGNSA. The junction had 7 bases not matched to a gene; V was cut back by 5 bases and J by 3 bases. The CDR3 loop spans 15 amino acids. The CDR3 DNA reads as TGTGCCAGCAGCCCCCAGGGAGGGAACTACAATGAGCAGTTCTTC. It is translated as CASSPQGGNYNEQFF.

The chain employs TRBV28 and TRBJ2-7; D perhaps matches TRBD1 (6 bases). Trimming took 3 bases from V and 5 from J, leaving 11 bases between them. The CDR3 has 13 residues. CDR1 is MDHEN and CDR2 is SYDVKM in the germline V gene. This CDR3 is CASSLLGGNEQYF. DNA of the CDR3: TGTGCCAGCAGTTTGCTAGGGGGAAACGAGCAGTACTTC.

The rearrangement links TRBV29-1 to TRBJ2-1; D is unresolved. V was pared by 5 bases and J by 3 bases, with 11 bases between. This CDR3 is built from 13 residues. The V gene's germline CDR1 is SQVTM and CDR2 ANQGSEA. CDR3 sequence (DNA): TGCAGCGTTAAGTCCTTCGTCTACAATGAGCAGTTCTTC. This codes for CSVKSFVYNEQFF.

The CDR3 bases are TGTGCCAGCAGCTTACCGGGACTAGCGGGATCCTACGAGCAGTACTTC. This sequence encodes CASSLPGLAGSYEQYF. The chain is built from TRBV5-4 and TRBJ2-7; 13 bases line up with TRBD2. Germline-derived CDR1 and CDR2 are SGHNT and YYREEE (reference sequence). The CDR3 totals 16 residues. V was clipped by 2 bases and J by 1 base; unmatched bases: 3.

The V gene is TRBV5-1, the J gene TRBJ1-4; TRBD1 is a possible D gene (6 bases). The V gene's germline CDR1 is SGHRS and CDR2 YFSETQ. CDR3 length: 15 amino acids. Deletions cut 6 bases from V and 8 bases from J, with 20 bases between. This CDR3 is CASTTDSPREEKLFF. The CDR3 nucleotides read TGCGCCAGCACCACGGACAGCCCCCGTGAGGAAAAACTGTTTTTT.

This clone appeared a few times. The V and J genes are TRBV15 and TRBJ1-2; D is unclear. The germline CDR1 and CDR2 sequences are LNHNV and YYDKDF (reference sequence). With 0 bases removed from V and 4 bases from J, the gap between germline ends came to 12 bases. CDR3 length equals 15 residues. The CDR3 reads CATSRENGPSYGYTF. The CDR3 nucleotides read TGTGCCACCAGCAGAGAAAACGGGCCTTCCTATGGCTACACCTTC.

The chain is built from TRBV6-1 and TRBJ1-1; perhaps TRBD1 as D (6 bases). Trimming stripped 3 bases from V and 5 bases from J, with 16 bases between. The CDR3 contains 15 residues. Germline V gene lookup returns CDR1 MNHNS and CDR2 SASEGT. The CDR3 DNA reads TGTGCCAGCAGTGACTGGGGGGCGAGACGGACTGAAGCTTTCTTT. Translated, it gives CASSDWGARRTEAFF.